This entry features one TCR beta chain sequence. These data belong to a study of post-analysis software for immune sequencing data. The overall study: In terms of disease course, relapsing-remitting, secondary progressive and progressive-relapsing multiple sclerosis were included.

The authors incorporated unique molecular identifiers into the TCR beta cDNA libraries. cDNA molecules numbering some 500,000 came from about 0.94 to 9.7 million T cells. TCRdb analysed the PCR reads with MiXCR anew, one entry per CDR3 protein. The repertoire consists of 650,000 to 850,000 distinct CDR3 sequences, with around 45% occurring once and the leading ten covering approximately 4.4%. Sequenced: blood. This TCR was sampled from a girl aged 10 to 17 with multiple sclerosis.

CDR3 bases: TGTGCCAGCAGTTACTCGGGGACAGGGGGCACAGATACGCAGTATTTT. Protein product: CASSYSGTGGTDTQYF. The rearrangement uses TRBV6-5 and TRBJ2-3, with 10 nucleotides matching TRBD1. From germline, CDR1 is MNHEY and CDR2 SVGAGI. The CDR3 consists of 16 residues. Trimming cost V 0 bases and J 1 base; bases outside gene matches: 1.